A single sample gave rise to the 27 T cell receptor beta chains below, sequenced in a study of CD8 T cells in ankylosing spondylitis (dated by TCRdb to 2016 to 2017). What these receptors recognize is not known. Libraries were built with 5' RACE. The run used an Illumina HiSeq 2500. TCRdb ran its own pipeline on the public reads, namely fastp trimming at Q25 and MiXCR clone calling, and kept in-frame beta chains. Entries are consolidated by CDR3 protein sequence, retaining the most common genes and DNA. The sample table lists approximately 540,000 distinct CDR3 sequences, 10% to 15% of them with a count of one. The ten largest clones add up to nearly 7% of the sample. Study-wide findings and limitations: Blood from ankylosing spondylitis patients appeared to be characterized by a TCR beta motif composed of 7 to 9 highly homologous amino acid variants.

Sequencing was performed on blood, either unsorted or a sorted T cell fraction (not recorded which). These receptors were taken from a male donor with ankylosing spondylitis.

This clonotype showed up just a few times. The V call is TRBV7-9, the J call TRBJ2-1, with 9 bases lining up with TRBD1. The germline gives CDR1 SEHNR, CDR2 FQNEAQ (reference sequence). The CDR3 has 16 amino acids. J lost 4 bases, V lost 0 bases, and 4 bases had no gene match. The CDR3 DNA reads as TGTGCCAGCAGCTTAGCCGACAGGGGGTCTTACAATGAGCAGTTCTTC. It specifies CASSLADRGSYNEQFF.

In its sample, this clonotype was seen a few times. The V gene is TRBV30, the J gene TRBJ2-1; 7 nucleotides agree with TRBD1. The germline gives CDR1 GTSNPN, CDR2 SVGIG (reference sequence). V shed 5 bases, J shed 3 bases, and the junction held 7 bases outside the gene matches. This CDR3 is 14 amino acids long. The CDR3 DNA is TGTGCCTGGCAGGCCGGGACAGTCTACAATGAGCAGTTCTTC. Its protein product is CAWQAGTVYNEQFF. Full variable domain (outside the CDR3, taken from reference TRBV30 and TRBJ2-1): SQTIHQWPATLVQPVGSPLSLECTVEGTSNPNLYWYRQAAGRGLQLLFYSVGIGQISSEVPQNLSASRPQDRQFILSSKKLLLSDSGFYLCAWQAGTVYNEQFFGPGTRLTVL.

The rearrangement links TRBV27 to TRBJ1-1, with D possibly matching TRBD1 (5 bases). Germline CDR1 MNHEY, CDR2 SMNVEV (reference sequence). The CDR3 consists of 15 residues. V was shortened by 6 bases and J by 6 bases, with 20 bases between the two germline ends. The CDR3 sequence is CASRHQFGGMAEAFF. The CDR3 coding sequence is TGTGCCAGCAGGCACCAATTTGGGGGAATGGCTGAAGCTTTCTTT.

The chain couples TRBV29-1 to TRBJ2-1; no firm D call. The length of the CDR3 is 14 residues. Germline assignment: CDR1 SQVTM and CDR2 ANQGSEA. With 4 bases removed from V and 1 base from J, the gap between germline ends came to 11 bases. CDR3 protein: CSVAGGYSYNEQFF. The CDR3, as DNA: TGCAGCGTTGCGGGCGGCTATTCCTACAATGAGCAGTTCTTC.

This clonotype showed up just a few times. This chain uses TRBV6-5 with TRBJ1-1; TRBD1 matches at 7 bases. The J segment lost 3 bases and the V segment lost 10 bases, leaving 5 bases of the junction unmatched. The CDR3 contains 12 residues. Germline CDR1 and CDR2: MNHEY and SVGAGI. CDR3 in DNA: TGTGCCACCCAGGGGGTGTACACTGAAGCTTTCTTT. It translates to CATQGVYTEAFF.

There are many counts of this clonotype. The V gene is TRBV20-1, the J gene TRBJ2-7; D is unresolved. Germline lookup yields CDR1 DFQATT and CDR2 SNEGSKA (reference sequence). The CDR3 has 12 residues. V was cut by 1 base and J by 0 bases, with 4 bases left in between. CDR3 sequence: CSARASSYEQYF. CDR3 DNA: TGCAGTGCTAGAGCCAGCTCCTACGAGCAGTACTTC.

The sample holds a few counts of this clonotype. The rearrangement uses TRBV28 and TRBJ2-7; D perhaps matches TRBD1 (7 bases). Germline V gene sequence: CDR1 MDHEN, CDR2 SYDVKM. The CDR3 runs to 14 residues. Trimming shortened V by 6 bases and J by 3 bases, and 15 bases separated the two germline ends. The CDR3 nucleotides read TGTGCCAGCAGCCTCCGACAGGGAGGCTACGAGCAGTACGTC. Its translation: CASSLRQGGYEQYV.

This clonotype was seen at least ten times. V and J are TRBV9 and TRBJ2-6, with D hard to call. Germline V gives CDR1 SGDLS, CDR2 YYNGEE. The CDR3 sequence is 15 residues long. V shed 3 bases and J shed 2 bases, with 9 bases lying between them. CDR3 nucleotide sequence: TGTGCCAGCAGCGAAATAGATACTGGGGCCAACGTCCTGACTTTC. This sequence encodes CASSEIDTGANVLTF.

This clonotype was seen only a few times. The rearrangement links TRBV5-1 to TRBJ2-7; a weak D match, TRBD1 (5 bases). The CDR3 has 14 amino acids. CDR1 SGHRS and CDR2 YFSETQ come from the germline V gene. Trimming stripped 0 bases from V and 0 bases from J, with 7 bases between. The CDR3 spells CASSLEDISYEQYF. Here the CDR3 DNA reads TGCGCCAGCAGCTTGGAGGACATCTCCTACGAGCAGTACTTC.

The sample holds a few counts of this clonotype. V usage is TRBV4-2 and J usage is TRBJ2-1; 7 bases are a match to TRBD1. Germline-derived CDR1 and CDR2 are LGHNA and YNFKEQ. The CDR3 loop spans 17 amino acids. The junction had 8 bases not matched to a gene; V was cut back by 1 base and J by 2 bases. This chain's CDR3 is CASSQARGREPYNEQFF. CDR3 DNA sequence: TGTGCCAGCAGCCAAGCCAGGGGGAGAGAACCCTACAATGAGCAGTTCTTC.

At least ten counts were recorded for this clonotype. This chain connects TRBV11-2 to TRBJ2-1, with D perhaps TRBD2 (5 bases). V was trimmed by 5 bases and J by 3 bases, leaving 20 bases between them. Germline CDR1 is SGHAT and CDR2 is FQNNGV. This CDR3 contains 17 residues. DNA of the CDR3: TGTGCCAGCAGCCAAGCGATCTTAGCGAAGAGCTACAATGAGCAGTTCTTC. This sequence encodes CASSQAILAKSYNEQFF.

The CDR3 DNA reads as TGCGCCAGCAGCCCCCGCCTCGACAGGGAGACCTATGGCTACACCTTC. Translated: CASSPRLDRETYGYTF. V gene TRBV5-1 combines with J gene TRBJ1-2, with TRBD1 matching over 7 bases. The CDR3 has 16 residues. J was trimmed by 4 bases and V by 4 bases; bases with no gene match: 13. Germline CDR1 SGHRS, CDR2 YFSETQ.

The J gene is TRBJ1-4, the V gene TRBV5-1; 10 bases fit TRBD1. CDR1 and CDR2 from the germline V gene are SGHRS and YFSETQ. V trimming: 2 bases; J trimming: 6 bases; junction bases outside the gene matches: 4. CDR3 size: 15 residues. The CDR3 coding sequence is TGCGCCAGCAGCTTCTTTGGGACAGGGGATGAAAAACTGTTTTTT. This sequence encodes CASSFFGTGDEKLFF.

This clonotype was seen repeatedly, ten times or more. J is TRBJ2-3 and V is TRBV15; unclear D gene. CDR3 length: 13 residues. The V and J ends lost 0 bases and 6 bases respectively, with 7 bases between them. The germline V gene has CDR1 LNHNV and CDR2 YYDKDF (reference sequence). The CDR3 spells CATSRDVLDTQYF. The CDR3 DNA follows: TGTGCCACCAGCAGAGATGTTTTGGATACGCAGTATTTT.

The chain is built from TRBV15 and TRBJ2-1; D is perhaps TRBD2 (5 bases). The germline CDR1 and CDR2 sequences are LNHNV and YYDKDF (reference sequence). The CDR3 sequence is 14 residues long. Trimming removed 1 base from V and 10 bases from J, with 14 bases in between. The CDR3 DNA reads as TGTGCCACCAGCAGAGTAAGGTCTCCGGGGGAGCAGTTCTTC. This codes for CATSRVRSPGEQFF.

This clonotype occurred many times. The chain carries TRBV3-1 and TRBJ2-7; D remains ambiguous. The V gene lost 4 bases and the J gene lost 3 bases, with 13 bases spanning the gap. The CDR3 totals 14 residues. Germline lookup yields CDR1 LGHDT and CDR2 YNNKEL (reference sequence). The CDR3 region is CASSLRSFGYEQYF. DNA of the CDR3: TGTGCCAGCAGCCTTCGATCGTTTGGCTACGAGCAGTACTTC.

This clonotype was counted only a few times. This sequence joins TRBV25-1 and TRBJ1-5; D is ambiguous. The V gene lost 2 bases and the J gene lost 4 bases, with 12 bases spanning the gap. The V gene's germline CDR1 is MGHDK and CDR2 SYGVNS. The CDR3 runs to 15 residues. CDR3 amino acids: CASSEATGLNQPQHF. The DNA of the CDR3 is TGTGCCAGCAGTGAAGCCACCGGCCTTAATCAGCCCCAGCATTTT.

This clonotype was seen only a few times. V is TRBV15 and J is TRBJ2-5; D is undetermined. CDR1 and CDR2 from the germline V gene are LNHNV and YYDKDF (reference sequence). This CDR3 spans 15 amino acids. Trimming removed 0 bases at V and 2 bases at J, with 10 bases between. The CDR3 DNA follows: TGTGCCACCAGCAGAGATTCGTCGTCTCAAGAGACCCAGTACTTC. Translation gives CATSRDSSSQETQYF.

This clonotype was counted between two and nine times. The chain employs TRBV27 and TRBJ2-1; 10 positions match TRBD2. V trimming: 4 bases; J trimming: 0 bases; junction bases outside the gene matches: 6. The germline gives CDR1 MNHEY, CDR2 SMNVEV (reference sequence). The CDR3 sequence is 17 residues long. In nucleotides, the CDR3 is TGTGCCAGCAGTTCCCCACTAGCGGGGATCTCCTACAATGAGCAGTTCTTC. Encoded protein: CASSSPLAGISYNEQFF.

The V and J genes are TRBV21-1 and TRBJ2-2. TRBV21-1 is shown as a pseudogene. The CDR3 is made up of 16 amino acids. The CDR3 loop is CASSQREAMHTGELFF. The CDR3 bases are TGTGCCAGCAGCCAAAGAGAAGCGATGCACACCGGGGAGCTGTTTTTT.

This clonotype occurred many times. The CDR3 reads CASSPQGGLQHF. Here the CDR3 DNA reads TGTGCCAGCAGTCCCCAGGGAGGTCTCCAGCATTTT. The chain couples TRBV6-2 or TRBV6-3 to TRBJ1-5; D perhaps matches TRBD1 (5 bases). CDR3 length: 12 residues. Germline lookup yields CDR1 MNHEY and CDR2 SVGEGT. Trimming removed 5 bases from V and 12 bases from J, with 14 bases in between.

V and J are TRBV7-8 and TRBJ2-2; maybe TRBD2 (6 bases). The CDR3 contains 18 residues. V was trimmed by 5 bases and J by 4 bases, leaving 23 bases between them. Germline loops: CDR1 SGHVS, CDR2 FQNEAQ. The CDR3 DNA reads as TGTGCCAGCAGCCTCTCGCCGAGTATCGCGGGATTCACCGGGGAGCTGTTTTTT. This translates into CASSLSPSIAGFTGELFF.

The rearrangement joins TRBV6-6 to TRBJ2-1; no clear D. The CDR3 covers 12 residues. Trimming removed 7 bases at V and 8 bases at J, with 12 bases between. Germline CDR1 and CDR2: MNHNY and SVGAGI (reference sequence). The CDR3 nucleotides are TGTGCCAGCAAATCCAGCCAGGATGAGCAGTTCTTC. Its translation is CASKSSQDEQFF.

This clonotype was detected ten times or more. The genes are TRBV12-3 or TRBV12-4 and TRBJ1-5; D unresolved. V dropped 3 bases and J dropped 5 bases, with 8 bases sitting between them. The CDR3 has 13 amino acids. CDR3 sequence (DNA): TGTGCCAGCAGTTTTTCCCGGGATCAGCCCCAGCATTTT. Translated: CASSFSRDQPQHF.

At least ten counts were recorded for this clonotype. The DNA of the CDR3 is TGTGCCAGCAGCTTGGTTGCGGGAGTGTCCGGAAGTGAGCAGTTCTTC. Its protein product is CASSLVAGVSGSEQFF. The chain uses TRBV5-5 and TRBJ2-1, with 7 bases matching TRBD2. CDR3 length: 16 residues. The V and J ends lost 0 bases and 9 bases, in that order; junction bases with no gene match: 12. In germline, CDR1 is SGHKS, CDR2 YYEKEE (reference sequence).

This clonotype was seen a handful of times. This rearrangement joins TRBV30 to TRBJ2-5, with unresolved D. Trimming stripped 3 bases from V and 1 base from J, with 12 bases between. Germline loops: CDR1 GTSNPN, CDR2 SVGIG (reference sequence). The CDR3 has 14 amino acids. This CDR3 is CAWSRVLGQETQYF. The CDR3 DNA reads TGTGCCTGGAGCCGGGTCCTCGGCCAAGAGACCCAGTACTTC.

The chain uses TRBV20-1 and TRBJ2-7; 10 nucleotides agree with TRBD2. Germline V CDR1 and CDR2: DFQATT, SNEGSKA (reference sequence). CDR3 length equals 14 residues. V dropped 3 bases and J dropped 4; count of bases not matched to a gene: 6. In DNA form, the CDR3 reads TGCAGTGCTAGGTCTAGCGGGAGAGGATACGAGCAGTACGTC. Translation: CSARSSGRGYEQYV.